The 16 T cell receptor beta chains below were found in one sample sequenced in a study of identical twins. TCRdb called the 5' RACE reads again in MiXCR, with one record for every CDR3 protein. The repertoire holds about 520,000 distinct CDR3 sequences, roughly 21% seen once, with about 0.93% in the top ten. The sample was also reused in another study, on T cells expressing NK-cell markers.

Sequencing input: CD4+ T cells sorted from blood. Receptors originate from a woman aged 18-29 years in good health.

V and J are TRBV7-8 and TRBJ2-7; D is ambiguous. Germline values: CDR1 SGHVS, CDR2 FQNEAQ. V was clipped by 5 bases and J by 2 bases, with 13 bases between them. This CDR3 region has 14 residues. The CDR3 DNA follows: TGTGCCAGCAGCGTTCTACCGGGCCCCTACGAGCAGTACTTC. Translating it yields CASSVLPGPYEQYF.

This clonotype showed up just a few times. This chain joins TRBV7-2 and TRBJ2-1; D gene ambiguous. This CDR3 comprises 13 residues. Deletions cut 3 bases from V and 7 bases from J, with 10 bases between. CDR1 SGHTA and CDR2 FQGNSA come from the germline V gene. CDR3 bases: TGTGCCAGCAGCTTCTTTAGCAGTAATGAGCAGTTCTTC. It yields the protein CASSFFSSNEQFF. Using reference TRBV7-2 and TRBJ2-1 for the parts outside the CDR3, the full variable domain is GAGVSQSPSNKVTEKGKDVELRCDPISGHTALYWYRQSLGQGLEFLIYFQGNSAPDKSGLPSDRFSAERTGGSVSTLTIQRTQQEDSAVYLCASSFFSSNEQFFGPGTRLTVL.

This clonotype occurred a few times. The V gene is TRBV12-3 or TRBV12-4, the J gene TRBJ1-5; tentatively, D is TRBD1 (6 bases). Trimming left V 4 bases short and J 1 base short, with 11 bases between. The CDR3 covers 15 residues. Here the CDR3 DNA reads TGTGCCAGCAGTTGGGGGGCAGCGAGCAATCAGCCCCAGCATTTT. Its translation: CASSWGAASNQPQHF.

The chain joins TRBV2 to TRBJ1-6; D ambiguous. The CDR3 extends over 12 amino acids. Germline V gene lookup returns CDR1 SNHLY and CDR2 FYNNEI. V was trimmed by 6 bases and J by 4 bases, leaving 4 bases between them. The CDR3 spells CASRDYNSPLHF. CDR3 sequence (DNA): TGTGCCAGCAGGGATTATAATTCACCCCTCCACTTT.

This clonotype was counted many times. CDR3 sequence reads: CASSLQGGQETQYF. CDR3 bases: TGCGCCAGCAGCCTACAGGGGGGACAAGAGACCCAGTACTTC. V is TRBV5-1 and J is TRBJ2-5, with 8 positions matching TRBD1. This CDR3 is 14 amino acids long. Per germline, CDR1 SGHRS and CDR2 YFSETQ. Germline trimming cut 4 bases from V and 2 bases from J; bases unmatched to any gene: 4.

This clonotype has a handful of counts. The DNA of the CDR3 is TGCAGTGCTAGAGATGGGGACAGGGCCTCCTACGAGCAGTACTTC. Encoded protein: CSARDGDRASYEQYF. The chain employs TRBV20-1 and TRBJ2-7; 9 bases line up with TRBD1. Unmatched junction bases numbered 3, after V lost 0 bases and J lost 0 bases. The germline CDR1 and CDR2 sequences are DFQATT and SNEGSKA (reference sequence). This CDR3 has 15 residues.

This clonotype was found many times. The rearrangement links TRBV11-2 to TRBJ2-7; the D gene is possibly TRBD2 (6 bases). The CDR3 consists of 16 residues. Germline V gene lookup returns CDR1 SGHAT and CDR2 FQNNGV. The V end was cut by 6 bases, the J end by 3 bases, with 21 bases between. CDR3 in amino acids: CASSLRGGTGSYEQYF. CDR3 DNA: TGTGCCAGCAGTTTACGAGGCGGGACTGGGAGCTACGAGCAGTACTTC.

A single count supports this clonotype. For the CDR3, the DNA is TGTGCCAGCAGCTCGGACCAGAACACCGGGGAGCTGTTTTTT. Amino acid sequence: CASSSDQNTGELFF. V usage is TRBV7-6 and J usage is TRBJ2-2; D unclear. The CDR3 totals 14 residues. CDR1 and CDR2 (germline): SGHVS, FNYEAQ. The ends were cut back, 4 bases at V and 1 base at J, with 7 bases in the middle.

This clonotype was seen more than once but under ten times. The chain combines TRBV5-1 with TRBJ2-1, with D maybe TRBD2 (7 bases). The CDR3 is 15 amino acids. Germline CDR1 reads SGHRS; CDR2 reads YFSETQ. V was pared by 4 bases and J by 7 bases, with 18 bases between. CDR3 bases: TGCGCCAGCAGCCCGGAGGGGGGGCTGACGAATGAGCAGTTCTTC. Its protein is CASSPEGGLTNEQFF.

This clonotype was found a few times. V is TRBV10-3 and J is TRBJ2-3; 11 nucleotides match TRBD2. J was trimmed by 9 bases and V by 2 bases; bases with no gene match: 13. This CDR3 is built from 17 residues. From germline, CDR1 is ENHRY and CDR2 SYGVKD. CDR3 sequence: CAISETTSGATLDTQYF. The DNA of the CDR3 is TGTGCCATCAGTGAGACGACTAGCGGGGCCACCCTTGACACGCAGTATTTT.

This chain links TRBV12-3 or TRBV12-4 with TRBJ2-2; the D gene is possibly TRBD2 (6 bases). V dropped 5 bases and J dropped 4 bases, with 11 bases sitting between them. The CDR3 contains 14 residues. CDR3 sequence (DNA): TGTGCCAGCAGTCCCCACGGGAGCACCGGGGAGCTGTTTTTT. Amino acids: CASSPHGSTGELFF.

The chain uses TRBV9 and TRBJ2-1, with 7 nucleotides matching TRBD2. With V trimmed by 0 bases and J by 9 bases, 9 bases remained unmatched. Germline V lookup: CDR1 SGDLS, CDR2 YYNGEE. CDR3 size: 15 residues. The CDR3 bases are TGTGCCAGCAGCGTAGGGGGAGGGCCCAGTCGTGAGCAGTTCTTC. It yields the protein CASSVGGGPSREQFF.

The table lists this clonotype with a few counts. CDR3 coding DNA: TGTGCCAGCAGTTCTGACAGGGGGCGAAGGCCCCAGCATTTT. The encoded protein is CASSSDRGRRPQHF. The chain carries TRBV12-3 or TRBV12-4 and TRBJ1-5, with 10 positions matching TRBD1. V lost 4 bases, J lost 9 bases, and 6 bases stayed unmatched. CDR3 length equals 14 residues.

V gene TRBV29-1 combines with J gene TRBJ2-7; 7 nucleotides match TRBD2. J lost 0 bases, V lost 1 base, and 6 bases had no gene match. Germline assignment: CDR1 SQVTM and CDR2 ANQGSEA. CDR3 length: 15 residues. The CDR3 spells CSVEVQRDRSYEQYF. In nucleotides, the CDR3 is TGCAGCGTTGAAGTCCAGCGGGACCGCTCCTACGAGCAGTACTTC.

This clonotype was counted at least ten times. The rearrangement links TRBV20-1 to TRBJ1-2, with D unresolved. V dropped 3 bases and J dropped 3 bases, with 11 bases sitting between them. Germline CDR1 and CDR2: DFQATT and SNEGSKA (reference sequence). The CDR3 extends over 13 amino acids. The CDR3 loop is CSASAQYHYGYTF. The CDR3 DNA reads as TGCAGTGCTAGCGCGCAGTACCACTATGGCTACACCTTC.

This clonotype was seen more than once but under ten times. The V call is TRBV12-3 or TRBV12-4, the J call TRBJ2-7; D gene unclear. V dropped 5 bases and J dropped 6 bases, with 8 bases sitting between them. This CDR3 comprises 11 residues. The CDR3 DNA reads TGTGCCAGCAGTGGACGAACCGAGCAGTACTTC. The encoded protein is CASSGRTEQYF.